A single sample gave rise to the 30 T cell receptor beta chains below, sequenced in a study of cytomegalovirus exposure and HLA in healthy donors. PCR was performed using 60 Vbeta and 13 Jbeta primers. TCRdb's copy holds only in-frame clones and misses some; the assay was immunoSEQ multiplex PCR. The repertoire holds about 99,000 clones, with around 77% as singletons. The material sequenced was PBMCs. The receptors originated from a man aged 35 to 55 in good health and CMV-seronegative.

The CDR3 DNA reads as TGCGCCAGCAGCTGGCAGGGGGCCCCCTACGAGCAGTACTTC. Amino acid sequence: CASSWQGAPYEQYF. This chain joins TRBV5-1 and TRBJ2-7, with 8 bases lining up with TRBD1. This CDR3 has 14 residues. The V gene's germline CDR1 is SGHRS and CDR2 YFSETQ. V was pared by 3 bases and J by 2 bases, with 4 bases of the junction left unmatched.

The genes are TRBV19 and TRBJ1-2; D is perhaps TRBD1 (6 bases). This CDR3 has 15 amino acids. V was trimmed by 4 bases and J by 6 bases, leaving 18 bases between them. Germline V lookup: CDR1 LNHDA, CDR2 SQIVND (reference sequence). The CDR3 protein is CASSNPRTEGHGYTF. CDR3 DNA sequence: TGTGCCAGTAGTAACCCAAGGACAGAAGGGCATGGCTACACCTTC.

This clone appeared a few times. The genes are TRBV5-4 and TRBJ1-2; D not resolved. With 4 bases removed from V and 4 bases from J, the gap between germline ends came to 11 bases. CDR3 size: 13 residues. CDR1 SGHNT and CDR2 YYREEE come from the germline V gene (reference sequence). The CDR3 nucleotides are TGTGCCAGCAGCCCGAGAGGGTTCTATGGCTACACCTTC. It yields the protein CASSPRGFYGYTF.

The CDR3 sequence: CAWSETGDQPQHF. CDR3 bases: TGTGCCTGGAGTGAGACAGGAGATCAGCCCCAGCATTTT. The chain carries TRBV30 and TRBJ1-5, with a possible D match to TRBD1 (6 bases). V was shortened by 1 base and J by 5 bases, with 9 bases between the two germline ends. Germline CDR1 and CDR2: GTSNPN and SVGIG (reference sequence). The CDR3 consists of 13 residues.

This clone was recorded once. The rearrangement links TRBV9 to TRBJ1-1; possibly TRBD1 for D (6 bases). The V and J ends lost 0 bases and 10 bases respectively, with 16 bases between them. The V gene's germline CDR1 is SGDLS and CDR2 YYNGEE. This CDR3 is 14 amino acids long. The CDR3 sequence is CASSVGGTPRRAFF. The DNA of the CDR3 is TGTGCCAGCAGCGTAGGAGGGACACCAAGGCGAGCTTTCTTT.

The chain recombines TRBV30 with TRBJ1-2, with D maybe TRBD1 (6 bases). Trimming took off 8 bases at V and 6 bases at J, with 13 bases between the two ends. The CDR3 consists of 11 residues. Germline CDR1 reads GTSNPN; CDR2 reads SVGIG (reference sequence). The CDR3 DNA sequence: TGTGCCAGTCGGGGGGCTAATGGCTACACCTTC. It specifies CASRGANGYTF.

V and J are TRBV5-4 and TRBJ2-5, with D unclear. From germline, CDR1 is SGHNT and CDR2 YYREEE (reference sequence). The CDR3 length is 14 residues. Trimming cost V 1 base and J 1 base, with 8 bases left between them. CDR3 coding DNA: TGTGCCAGCAGCTTGTCCAGCGCCCAAGAGACCCAGTACTTC. As protein: CASSLSSAQETQYF.

The genes are TRBV2 and TRBJ1-6; 9 positions match TRBD1. This CDR3 comprises 15 residues. Trimming took 5 bases from V and 8 from J; bases not matched to a gene: 7. CDR1 is SNHLY and CDR2 is FYNNEI in the germline V gene. For the CDR3, the DNA is TGTGCCAGCAGTCGGGACAGGGAGGGGTATTCACCCCTCCACTTT. Its protein product is CASSRDREGYSPLHF.

CDR3 DNA: TGTGCCAACTCCCGCCCGGGACAGACGAACACTGAAGCTTTCTTT. Its protein product is CANSRPGQTNTEAFF. This chain connects TRBV30 to TRBJ1-1; 7 nucleotides agree with TRBD1. The V segment lost 8 bases and the J segment 1 base; nucleotides outside the gene matches: 13. CDR1 and CDR2 (germline): GTSNPN, SVGIG (reference sequence). The CDR3 has 15 amino acids.

The chain couples TRBV27 to TRBJ1-1, with 7 bases fitting TRBD1. V lost 7 bases and J lost 0; bases outside the gene matches: 8. The CDR3 totals 15 residues. Germline V gives CDR1 MNHEY, CDR2 SMNVEV (reference sequence). This chain's CDR3 is CASKTGIKLNTEAFF. For the CDR3, the DNA is TGTGCCAGCAAGACAGGGATAAAGTTGAACACTGAAGCTTTCTTT.

This clone was detected a few times. V is TRBV27 and J is TRBJ2-7; D might be TRBD2 (5 bases). The CDR3 is 16 amino acids. From germline, CDR1 is MNHEY and CDR2 SMNVEV (reference sequence). V was pared by 4 bases and J by 0 bases, with 16 bases between. In nucleotides, the CDR3 is TGTGCCAGCAGTTCACCCCAGCGGTCCGGCTCCTACGAGCAGTACTTC. Amino acids: CASSSPQRSGSYEQYF.

For this clone: This CDR3 is also generated by other DNA sequences in the sample. The J gene is TRBJ1-5, the V gene TRBV30; D is ambiguous. The CDR3 has 13 residues. Trimming shortened V by 1 base and J by 3 bases, and 7 bases separated the two germline ends. Germline lookup yields CDR1 GTSNPN and CDR2 SVGIG (reference sequence). This CDR3 reads CAWSGQDNQPQHF. In nucleotides, the CDR3 is TGTGCCTGGAGTGGGCAGGACAATCAGCCCCAGCATTTT.

The CDR3 DNA reads as TGTGCCAGCAGCCGGACTAGCGGGGGGCCCTACAATGAGCAGTTCTTC. It codes for CASSRTSGGPYNEQFF. J is TRBJ2-1 and V is TRBV5-4; 14 nucleotides agree with TRBD2. This CDR3 has 16 residues. V lost 4 bases and J lost 2; bases outside the gene matches: 2. CDR1 SGHNT and CDR2 YYREEE come from the germline V gene (reference sequence).

The J gene is TRBJ1-5, the V gene TRBV19; 7 positions agree with TRBD1. This CDR3 comprises 12 residues. V lost 8 bases, J lost 4 bases, and 2 bases stayed unmatched. The germline V gene has CDR1 LNHDA and CDR2 SQIVND (reference sequence). For the CDR3, the DNA is TGTGCCAGTGCGGGACAGAATCAGCCCCAGCATTTT. The encoded protein is CASAGQNQPQHF.

V and J are TRBV28 and TRBJ2-2; D may be TRBD1 (6 bases). The CDR3 is 15 amino acids. The V and J ends lost 5 bases and 6 bases respectively, with 16 bases between them. Germline V gene sequence: CDR1 MDHEN, CDR2 SYDVKM. The CDR3 sequence is CASSQLQGWSGELFF. For the CDR3, the DNA is TGTGCCAGCAGTCAGCTACAGGGTTGGTCCGGGGAGCTGTTTTTT.

The CDR3 DNA reads as TGTGCCAGCAGCGCTGCTGGGGAGATAGCCAAAAACATTCAGTACTTC. The encoded protein is CASSAAGEIAKNIQYF. The rearrangement joins TRBV7-2 to TRBJ2-4, with D possibly matching TRBD2 (5 bases). Trimming left V 5 bases short and J 0 bases short, with 14 bases between. The CDR3 consists of 16 residues. The germline gives CDR1 SGHTA, CDR2 FQGNSA. Together with reference TRBV7-2 and TRBJ2-4, the CDR3 gives the full variable domain: GAGVSQSPSNKVTEKGKDVELRCDPISGHTALYWYRQSLGQGLEFLIYFQGNSAPDKSGLPSDRFSAERTGGSVSTLTIQRTQQEDSAVYLCASSAAGEIAKNIQYFGAGTRLSVL.

CDR3 in DNA: TGTGCCAGCTACGGACTAGCGGGACTGTTCACAGATACGCAGTATTTT. This encodes CASYGLAGLFTDTQYF. The rearrangement joins TRBV18 to TRBJ2-3, with 12 positions matching TRBD2. The CDR3 runs to 16 residues. Germline V gene data show CDR1 as KGHSH and CDR2 as LQKENI. Trimming took 7 bases from V and 2 from J; bases not matched to a gene: 7.

The chain is built from TRBV5-8 and TRBJ2-7, with D possibly matching TRBD1 (5 bases). This CDR3 has 12 residues. CDR1 is SGHTS, CDR2 YDEGEE, per germline. Trimming took off 1 base at V and 4 bases at J, with 6 bases between the two ends. CDR3 loop: CASSLSGYEQYF. CDR3 coding DNA: TGTGCCAGCAGCTTGTCAGGGTACGAGCAGTACTTC. The full variable domain, rest sourced from reference TRBV5-8 and TRBJ2-7, is EAGVTQSPTHLIKTRGQQATLRCSPISGHTSVYWYQQALGLGLQFLLWYDEGEERNRGNFPPRFSGRQFPNYSSELNVNALELEDSALYLCASSLSGYEQYFGPGTRLTVT.

The V and J genes are TRBV7-2 and TRBJ2-5; D is undetermined. The V end was cut by 5 bases, the J end by 5 bases, with 9 bases between. Germline assignment: CDR1 SGHTA and CDR2 FQGNSA. The CDR3 is 12 residues long. The CDR3 bases are TGTGCCAGCAGCCCTACCCGGGAGACCCAGTACTTC. Encoded protein: CASSPTRETQYF.

The V call is TRBV28, the J call TRBJ1-2, with D maybe TRBD1 (5 bases). V was cut by 4 bases and J by 4 bases, with 16 bases left in between. Germline CDR1 MDHEN, CDR2 SYDVKM. CDR3 length: 15 residues. This CDR3 is CASSSRNRGGYGYTF. The CDR3 nucleotides are TGTGCCAGCAGTTCCCGAAACCGCGGGGGCTATGGCTACACCTTC.

This rearrangement joins TRBV6-4 to TRBJ2-1; 10 nucleotides match TRBD1. Germline V gene data show CDR1 as MRHNA and CDR2 as SNTAGT. The ends lost 4 bases at V and 3 bases at J; junction bases unmatched: 0. The CDR3 contains 14 residues. CDR3 sequence reads: CASSGTGGYNEQFF. CDR3 nucleotide sequence: TGTGCCAGCAGTGGGACAGGGGGCTACAATGAGCAGTTCTTC.

This sequence joins TRBV5-6 and TRBJ1-2; 10 bases are a match to TRBD1. This CDR3 contains 16 residues. The germline V gene encodes CDR1 SGHDT and CDR2 YYEEEE. J was trimmed by 7 bases and V by 5 bases; bases with no gene match: 14. In DNA form, the CDR3 reads TGTGCCAGCAGACGACGACAGGGGGCTCGTAACGGTGGCTACACCTTC. This translates into CASRRRQGARNGGYTF. The variable domain in full, completed from reference TRBV5-6 and TRBJ1-2, reads DAGVTQSPTHLIKTRGQQVTLRCSPKSGHDTVSWYQQALGQGPQFIFQYYEEEERQRGNFPDRFSGHQFPNYSSELNVNALLLGDSALYLCASRRRQGARNGGYTFGSGTRLTVV.

The V gene is TRBV4-1, the J gene TRBJ2-5; TRBD1 agrees at 7 bases. The CDR3 totals 14 residues. CDR1 MGHRA and CDR2 YSYEKL come from the germline V gene. Germline trimming cut 1 base from V and 4 bases from J; bases unmatched to any gene: 3. CDR3 bases: TGCGCCAGCAGCCAAGGGACAGGAGGAGAGACCCAGTACTTC. Protein: CASSQGTGGETQYF.

This clone has a single count. This chain connects TRBV11-2 to TRBJ2-7; D is ambiguous. V lost 5 bases and J lost 4, with 6 bases in between. CDR3 length equals 11 residues. CDR1 and CDR2 (germline): SGHAT, FQNNGV. DNA of the CDR3: TGTGCCAGCAGCAGCGCGTACGAGCAGTACTTC. Protein: CASSSAYEQYF.

The gene calls are TRBV4-2 and TRBJ1-6; the D gene is possibly TRBD1 (6 bases). Germline loops: CDR1 LGHNA, CDR2 YNFKEQ. This CDR3 region has 14 residues. Trimming removed 0 bases from V and 7 bases from J, with 7 bases in between. CDR3 DNA: TGTGCCAGCAGCCAAGACACAGGGAATTCACCCCTCCACTTT. It yields the protein CASSQDTGNSPLHF.

The rearrangement joins TRBV5-6 to TRBJ2-7; TRBD2 aligns across 11 bases. After removal of 0 bases from V and 0 bases from J, the junction contained 5 bases not matched to a gene. In germline, CDR1 is SGHDT, CDR2 YYEEEE. This CDR3 is built from 17 residues. This chain's CDR3 is CASSLGGLADSSYEQYF. CDR3 sequence (DNA): TGTGCCAGCAGCTTGGGGGGACTAGCGGATAGCTCCTACGAGCAGTACTTC.

Worth noting for this clone: Other DNA sequences within the sample encode an identical CDR3. The V call is TRBV28, the J call TRBJ1-6, with TRBD1 as a possible D gene (5 bases). Germline CDR1 is MDHEN and CDR2 is SYDVKM. The CDR3 is 15 amino acids. Trimming shortened V by 7 bases and J by 0 bases, and 10 bases separated the two germline ends. CDR3 sequence: CASMGDSSYNSPLHF. DNA of the CDR3: TGTGCCAGCATGGGTGACAGCTCCTATAATTCACCCCTCCACTTT.

The V call is TRBV7-2, the J call TRBJ2-1; TRBD1 agrees at 10 bases. Germline V gene data show CDR1 as SGHTA and CDR2 as FQGNSA. This CDR3 contains 16 residues. V trimming: 1 base; J trimming: 4 bases; junction bases outside the gene matches: 4. The DNA for the CDR3 is TGTGCCAGCAGCTTAGTTGGGACAGGGGTATACAATGAGCAGTTCTTC. Protein: CASSLVGTGVYNEQFF. The whole variable domain, remainder taken from reference TRBV7-2 and TRBJ2-1, is GAGVSQSPSNKVTEKGKDVELRCDPISGHTALYWYRQSLGQGLEFLIYFQGNSAPDKSGLPSDRFSAERTGGSVSTLTIQRTQQEDSAVYLCASSLVGTGVYNEQFFGPGTRLTVL.

V and J are TRBV13 and TRBJ2-3; 9 bases fit TRBD1. Germline V gene sequence: CDR1 PRHDT, CDR2 FYEKMQ (reference sequence). V was clipped by 8 bases and J by 5 bases; unmatched bases: 5. This CDR3 comprises 13 residues. As DNA, the CDR3 is TGTGCCAGCGGCCCGACAGGGGGAGATACGCAGTATTTT. This gives the protein CASGPTGGDTQYF.

The V gene is TRBV28, the J gene TRBJ1-1; the D gene is possibly TRBD1 (6 bases). Germline V gene lookup returns CDR1 MDHEN and CDR2 SYDVKM. V lost 2 bases and J 2 bases, leaving 12 bases between the germline ends. The CDR3 contains 15 residues. CDR3 nucleotide sequence: TGTGCCAGCAGTTTAGGGGGGGCGGGCAACACTGAAGCTTTCTTT. Translating it yields CASSLGGAGNTEAFF.